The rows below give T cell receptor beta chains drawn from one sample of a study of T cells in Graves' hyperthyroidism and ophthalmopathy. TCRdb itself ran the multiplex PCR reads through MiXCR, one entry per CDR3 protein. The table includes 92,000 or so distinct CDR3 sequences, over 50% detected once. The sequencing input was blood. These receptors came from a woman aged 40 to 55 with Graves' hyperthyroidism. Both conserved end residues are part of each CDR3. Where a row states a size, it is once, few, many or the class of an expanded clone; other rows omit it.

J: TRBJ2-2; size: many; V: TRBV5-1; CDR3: CASKRTSEVGELFF
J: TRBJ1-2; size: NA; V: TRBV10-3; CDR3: CAIKASIRNLTYGYTF
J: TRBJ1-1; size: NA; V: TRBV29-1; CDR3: CSVGTGRYTEAFF
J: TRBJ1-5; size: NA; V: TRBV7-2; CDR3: CASSFGVESSYEHF
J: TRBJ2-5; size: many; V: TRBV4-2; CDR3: CASSQAGMETQYF
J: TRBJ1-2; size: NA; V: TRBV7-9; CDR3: CASSHSGTDNNYGYTF
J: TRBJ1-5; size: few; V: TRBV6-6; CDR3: CASSSGHSSNQPQHF
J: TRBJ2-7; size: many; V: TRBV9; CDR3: CASSVDGASYEQYF
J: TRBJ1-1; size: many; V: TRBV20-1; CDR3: CSATDPYSTEAFF
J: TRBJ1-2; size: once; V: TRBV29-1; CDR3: CSVGLAGVTSVNYGYTF
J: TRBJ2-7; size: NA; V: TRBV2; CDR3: CASSELRGFGYEQYF
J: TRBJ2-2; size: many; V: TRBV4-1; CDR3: CASSQEEGNTGELFF
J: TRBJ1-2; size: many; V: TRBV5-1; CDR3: CASSPGDTSAYYGYTF
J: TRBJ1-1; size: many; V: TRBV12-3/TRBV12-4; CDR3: CASREGAEAFF
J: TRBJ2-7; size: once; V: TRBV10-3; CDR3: CAIRDRTYEQYF
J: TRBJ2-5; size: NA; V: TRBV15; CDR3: CATSSRDRGHQETQYF
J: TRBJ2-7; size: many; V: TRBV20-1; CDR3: CSAGRDTYEQYF
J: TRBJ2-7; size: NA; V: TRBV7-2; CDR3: CASRRAGAYEQYF
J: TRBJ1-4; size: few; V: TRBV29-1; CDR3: CSVGTGGVEKLFF
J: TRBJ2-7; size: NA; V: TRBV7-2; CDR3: CASSQDGSGSGYEQYF
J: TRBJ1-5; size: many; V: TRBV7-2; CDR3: CASPRGQINQPQHF
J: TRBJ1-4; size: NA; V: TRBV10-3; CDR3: CAIRGTRGEKLFF
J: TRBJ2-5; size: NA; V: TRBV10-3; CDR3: CAISELYRGRTEVETQYF
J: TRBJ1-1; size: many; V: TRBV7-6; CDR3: CASSAKGGITEAFF
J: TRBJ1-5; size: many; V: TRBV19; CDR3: CASSIGVVASGNQPQHF
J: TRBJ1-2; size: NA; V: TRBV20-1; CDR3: CSARTGRLYTF
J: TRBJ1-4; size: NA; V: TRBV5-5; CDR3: CASSLGGAKEKLFF
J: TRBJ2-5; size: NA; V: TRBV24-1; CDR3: CATSERTGAETQYF
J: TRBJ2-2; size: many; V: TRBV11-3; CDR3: CASSQTTDTGELFF
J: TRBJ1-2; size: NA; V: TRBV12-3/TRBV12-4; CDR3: CASSGDGYTF
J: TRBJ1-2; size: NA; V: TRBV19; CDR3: CVSSTRTVAF
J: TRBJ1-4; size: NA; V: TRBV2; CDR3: CASSELLGTGELFF
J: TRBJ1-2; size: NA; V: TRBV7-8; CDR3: CASSSRQGVIGEHYGYTF
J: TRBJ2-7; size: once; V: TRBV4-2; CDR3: CASSQASGYEQYF
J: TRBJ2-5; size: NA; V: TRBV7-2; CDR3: CASSMRQGQETQYF
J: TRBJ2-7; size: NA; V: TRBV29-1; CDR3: CSVPGGTSGRAPEQYF
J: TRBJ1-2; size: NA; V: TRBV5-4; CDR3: CASSLWGTEAFYGYTF
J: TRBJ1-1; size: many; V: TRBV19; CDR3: CASSIGLQNTEAFF
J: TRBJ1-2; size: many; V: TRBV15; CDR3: CATSGGQAIGRRYTF
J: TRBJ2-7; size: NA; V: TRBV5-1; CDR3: CASSVRQPSTYEQYF
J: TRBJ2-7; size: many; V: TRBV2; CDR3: CASTPRGEQYF
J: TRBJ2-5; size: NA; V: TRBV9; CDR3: CASSPRGDQETQYF
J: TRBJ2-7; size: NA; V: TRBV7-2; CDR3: CASSLTSWGTYEQYF
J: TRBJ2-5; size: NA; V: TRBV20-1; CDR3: CSAVLAGWQETQYF
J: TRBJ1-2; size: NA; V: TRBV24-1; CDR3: CATSDPTGEAGYTF
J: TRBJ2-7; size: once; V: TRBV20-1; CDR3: CSASLGLAGGNEQYF
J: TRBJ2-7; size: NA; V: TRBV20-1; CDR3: CSARSGTSSYEQYF
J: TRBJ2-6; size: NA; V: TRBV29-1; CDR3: CSVAGAYVLTF
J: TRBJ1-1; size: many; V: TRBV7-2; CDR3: CASGWAGNTEAFF
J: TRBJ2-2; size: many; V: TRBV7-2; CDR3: CASSLDRVRTGELFF
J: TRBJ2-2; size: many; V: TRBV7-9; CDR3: CASSLTSGKSGELFF
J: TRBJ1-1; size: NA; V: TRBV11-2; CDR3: CASRDSLNTEAFF
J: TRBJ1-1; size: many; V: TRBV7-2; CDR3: CASSLPGGAEAFF
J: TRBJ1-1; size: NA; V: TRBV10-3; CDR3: CAISGTGKAFF